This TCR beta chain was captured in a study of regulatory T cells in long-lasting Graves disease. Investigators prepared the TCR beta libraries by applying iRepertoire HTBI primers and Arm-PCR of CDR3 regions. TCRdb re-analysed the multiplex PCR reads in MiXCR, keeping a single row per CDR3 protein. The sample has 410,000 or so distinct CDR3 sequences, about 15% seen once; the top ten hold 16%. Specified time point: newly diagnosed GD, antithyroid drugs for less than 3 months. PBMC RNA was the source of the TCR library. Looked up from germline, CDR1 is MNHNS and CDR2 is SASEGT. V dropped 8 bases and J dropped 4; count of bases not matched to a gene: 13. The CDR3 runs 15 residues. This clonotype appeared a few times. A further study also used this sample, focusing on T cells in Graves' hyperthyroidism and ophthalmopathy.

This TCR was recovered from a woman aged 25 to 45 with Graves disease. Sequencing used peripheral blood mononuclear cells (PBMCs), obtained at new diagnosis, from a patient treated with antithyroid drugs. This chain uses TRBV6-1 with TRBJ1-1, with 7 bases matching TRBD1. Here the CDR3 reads CASASATTGVTEAFF. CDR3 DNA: TGTGCCAGCGCGAGTGCAACCACAGGGGTCACTGAAGCTTTCTTT.